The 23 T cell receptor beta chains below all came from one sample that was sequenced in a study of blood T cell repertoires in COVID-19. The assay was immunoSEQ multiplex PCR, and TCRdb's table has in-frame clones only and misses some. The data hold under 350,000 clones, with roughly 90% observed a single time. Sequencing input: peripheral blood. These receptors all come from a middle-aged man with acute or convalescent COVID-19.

CDR3 bases: TGTGCCAGCAGTGCGGAGTCGGGCTACACCTTC. Protein: CASSAESGYTF. The gene calls are TRBV2 and TRBJ1-2; no definite D call. V was cut by 4 bases and J by 8 bases, with 8 bases left in between. The CDR3 totals 11 residues. Germline assignment: CDR1 SNHLY and CDR2 FYNNEI.

Written as DNA, the CDR3 is TGTGCCAGCAGTCCAGGCGCCGGGACAGCTGTGGGGGCTTTCTTT. Translation gives CASSPGAGTAVGAFF. V gene TRBV27 combines with J gene TRBJ1-1, with TRBD1 matching 7 bases. V gave up 5 bases and J gave up 11 bases; unmatched junction bases: 17. The germline V gene encodes CDR1 MNHEY and CDR2 SMNVEV (reference sequence). This CDR3 spans 15 amino acids.

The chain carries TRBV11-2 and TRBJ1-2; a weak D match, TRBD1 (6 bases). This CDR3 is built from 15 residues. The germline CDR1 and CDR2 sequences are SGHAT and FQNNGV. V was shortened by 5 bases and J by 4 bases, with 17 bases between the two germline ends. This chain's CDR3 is CASSPQQGYSYGYTF. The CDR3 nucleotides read TGTGCCAGCAGCCCCCAACAGGGATATTCCTATGGCTACACCTTC.

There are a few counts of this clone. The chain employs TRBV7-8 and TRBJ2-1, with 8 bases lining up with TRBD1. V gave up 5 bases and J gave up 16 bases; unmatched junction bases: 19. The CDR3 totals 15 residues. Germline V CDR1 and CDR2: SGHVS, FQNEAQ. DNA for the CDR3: TGTGCCAGCAGCATTGGACAGGGCACACTAGAGGGTTTATTCTTC. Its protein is CASSIGQGTLEGLFF.

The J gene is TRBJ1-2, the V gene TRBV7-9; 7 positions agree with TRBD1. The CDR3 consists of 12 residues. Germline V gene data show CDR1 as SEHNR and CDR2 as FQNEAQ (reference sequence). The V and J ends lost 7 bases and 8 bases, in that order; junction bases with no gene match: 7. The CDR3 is CASTRDSKGYTF. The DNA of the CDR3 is TGTGCCAGCACCCGGGACAGCAAGGGCTACACCTTC.

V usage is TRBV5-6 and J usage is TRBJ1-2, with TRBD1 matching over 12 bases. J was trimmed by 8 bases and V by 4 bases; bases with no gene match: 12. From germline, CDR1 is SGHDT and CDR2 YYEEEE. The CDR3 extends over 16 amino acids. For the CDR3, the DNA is TGTGCCAGCAGCCCCGTTCGGGGACAGGGGGCTAGGGGCTACACCTTC. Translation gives CASSPVRGQGARGYTF. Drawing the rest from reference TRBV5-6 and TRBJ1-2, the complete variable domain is DAGVTQSPTHLIKTRGQQVTLRCSPKSGHDTVSWYQQALGQGPQFIFQYYEEEERQRGNFPDRFSGHQFPNYSSELNVNALLLGDSALYLCASSPVRGQGARGYTFGSGTRLTVV.

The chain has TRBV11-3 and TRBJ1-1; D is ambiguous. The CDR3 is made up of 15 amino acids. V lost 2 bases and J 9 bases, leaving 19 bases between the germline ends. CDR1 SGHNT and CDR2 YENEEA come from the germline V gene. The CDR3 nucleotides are TGTGCCAGCAGCTTATCAGGTCACCCAACGACCCAAGCTTTCTTT. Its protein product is CASSLSGHPTTQAFF.

DNA of the CDR3: TGTGCCAGCAGCTCTAGAGGGGAAGGGGGAGGCTACACCTTC. This encodes CASSSRGEGGGYTF. This rearrangement joins TRBV7-2 to TRBJ1-2; D perhaps matches TRBD1 (6 bases). Between the trimmed V and J ends, which lost 4 bases and 8 bases, there was a span of 17 bases. Germline V CDR1 and CDR2: SGHTA, FQGNSA. This CDR3 region has 14 residues.

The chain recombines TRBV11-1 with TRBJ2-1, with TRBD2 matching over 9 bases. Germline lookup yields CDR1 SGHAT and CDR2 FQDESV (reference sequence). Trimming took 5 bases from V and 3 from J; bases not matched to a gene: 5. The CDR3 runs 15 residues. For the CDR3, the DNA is TGTGCCAGCAGCCCAGCGGGGGGCCGCTACAATGAGCAGTTCTTC. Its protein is CASSPAGGRYNEQFF.

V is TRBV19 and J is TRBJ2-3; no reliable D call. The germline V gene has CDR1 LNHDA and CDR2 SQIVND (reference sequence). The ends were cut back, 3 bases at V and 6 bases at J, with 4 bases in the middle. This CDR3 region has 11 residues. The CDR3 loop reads CASSIGDTQYF. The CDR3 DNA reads TGTGCCAGTAGTATTGGCGATACGCAGTATTTT.

The DNA for the CDR3 is TGTGCCAGCAGTTCCCGACAGGGGGGACAGCCCCAGCATTTT. Its translation: CASSSRQGGQPQHF. The V gene is TRBV6-5, the J gene TRBJ1-5; 9 bases map to TRBD1. The CDR3 consists of 14 residues. CDR1 and CDR2 from the germline V gene are MNHEY and SVGAGI. J was trimmed by 7 bases and V by 4 bases; bases with no gene match: 5.

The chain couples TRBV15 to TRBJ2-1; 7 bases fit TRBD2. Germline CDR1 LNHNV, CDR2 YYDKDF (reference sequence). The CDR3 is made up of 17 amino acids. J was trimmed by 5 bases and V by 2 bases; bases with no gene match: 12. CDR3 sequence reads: CATSRSRLAPSNNEQFF. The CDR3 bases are TGTGCCACCAGCAGATCCCGACTAGCCCCTTCGAACAATGAGCAGTTCTTC.

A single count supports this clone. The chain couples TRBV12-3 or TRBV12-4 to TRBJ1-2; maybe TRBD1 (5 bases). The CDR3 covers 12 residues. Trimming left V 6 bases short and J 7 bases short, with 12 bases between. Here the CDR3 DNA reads TGTGCCAGCAGGGGCGGGACTGGTGGCTACACCTTC. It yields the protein CASRGGTGGYTF.

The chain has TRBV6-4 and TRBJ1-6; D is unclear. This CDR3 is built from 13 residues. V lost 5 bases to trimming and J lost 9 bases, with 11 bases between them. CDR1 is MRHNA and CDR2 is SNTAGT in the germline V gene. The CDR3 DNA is TGTGCCAGCAGTACGGATACGGGTTCACCCCTCCACTTT. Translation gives CASSTDTGSPLHF.

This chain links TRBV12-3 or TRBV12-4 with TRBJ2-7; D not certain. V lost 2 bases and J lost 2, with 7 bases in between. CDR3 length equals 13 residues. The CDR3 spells CASSLQRAYEQYF. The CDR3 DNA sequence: TGTGCCAGCAGTTTACAACGGGCCTACGAGCAGTACTTC.

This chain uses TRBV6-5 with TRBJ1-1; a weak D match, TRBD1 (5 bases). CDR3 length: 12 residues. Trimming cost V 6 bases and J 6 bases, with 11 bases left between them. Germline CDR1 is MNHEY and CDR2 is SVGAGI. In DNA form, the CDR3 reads TGTGCCAGCAGGGGGGAGGGCCCTGAAGCTTTCTTT. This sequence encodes CASRGEGPEAFF.

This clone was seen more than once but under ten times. The CDR3 DNA is TGTGCCAGCAGCTTAGTTACAGAAGGAACCGGGGAGCTGTTTTTT. Translation: CASSLVTEGTGELFF. The chain employs TRBV5-4 and TRBJ2-2; no definite D call. Germline V gene data show CDR1 as SGHNT and CDR2 as YYREEE (reference sequence). V was cut by 2 bases and J by 5 bases, with 13 bases left in between. CDR3 length: 15 amino acids.

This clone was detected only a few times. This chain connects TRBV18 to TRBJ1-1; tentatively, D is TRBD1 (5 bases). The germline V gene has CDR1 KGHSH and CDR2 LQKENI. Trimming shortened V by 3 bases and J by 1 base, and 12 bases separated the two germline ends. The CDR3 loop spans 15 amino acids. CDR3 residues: CASSPADRQNTEAFF. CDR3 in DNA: TGTGCCAGCTCACCTGCCGACAGACAGAACACTGAAGCTTTCTTT.

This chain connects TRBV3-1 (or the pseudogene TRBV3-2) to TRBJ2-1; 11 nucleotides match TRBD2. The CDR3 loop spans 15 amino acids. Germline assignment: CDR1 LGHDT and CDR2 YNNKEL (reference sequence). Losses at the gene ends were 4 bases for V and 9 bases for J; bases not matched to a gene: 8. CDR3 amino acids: CASSPTSGGGLEQFF. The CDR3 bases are TGTGCCAGCAGCCCTACTAGCGGGGGAGGTCTTGAGCAGTTCTTC.

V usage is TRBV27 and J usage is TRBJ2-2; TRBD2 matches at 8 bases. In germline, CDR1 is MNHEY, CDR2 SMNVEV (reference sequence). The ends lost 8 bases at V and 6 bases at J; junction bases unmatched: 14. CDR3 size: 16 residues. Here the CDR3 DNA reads TGTGCCAGCTCCCTCTCCGGGACTAGTGTCTCCGGGGAGCTGTTTTTT. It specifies CASSLSGTSVSGELFF.

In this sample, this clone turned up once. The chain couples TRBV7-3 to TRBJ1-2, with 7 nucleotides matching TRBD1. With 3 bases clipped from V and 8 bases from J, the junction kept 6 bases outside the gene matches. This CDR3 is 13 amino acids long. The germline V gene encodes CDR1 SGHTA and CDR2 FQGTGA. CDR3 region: CASSFEGARGYTF. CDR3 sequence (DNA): TGTGCCAGCAGCTTTGAGGGGGCGCGGGGCTACACCTTC. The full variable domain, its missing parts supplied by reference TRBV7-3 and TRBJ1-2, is GAGVSQTPSNKVTEKGKYVELRCDPISGHTALYWYRQSLGQGPEFLIYFQGTGAADDSGLPNDRFFAVRPEGSVSTLKIQRTERGDSAVYLCASSFEGARGYTFGSGTRLTVV.

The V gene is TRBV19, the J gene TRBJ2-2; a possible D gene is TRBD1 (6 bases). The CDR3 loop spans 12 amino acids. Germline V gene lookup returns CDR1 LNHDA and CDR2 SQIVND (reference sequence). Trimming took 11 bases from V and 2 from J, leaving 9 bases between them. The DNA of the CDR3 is TGTGCCTCGGGACATAACACCGGGGAGCTGTTTTTT. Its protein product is CASGHNTGELFF.

This chain's CDR3 is CASSPVTGASDGYTF. The DNA of the CDR3 is TGTGCCAGCTCACCAGTGACAGGGGCATCCGATGGCTACACCTTC. This chain links TRBV18 with TRBJ1-2; 8 positions agree with TRBD1. In germline, CDR1 is KGHSH, CDR2 LQKENI. CDR3 length: 15 residues. J gave up 6 bases and V 2 bases, and 8 bases lay outside the gene matches.